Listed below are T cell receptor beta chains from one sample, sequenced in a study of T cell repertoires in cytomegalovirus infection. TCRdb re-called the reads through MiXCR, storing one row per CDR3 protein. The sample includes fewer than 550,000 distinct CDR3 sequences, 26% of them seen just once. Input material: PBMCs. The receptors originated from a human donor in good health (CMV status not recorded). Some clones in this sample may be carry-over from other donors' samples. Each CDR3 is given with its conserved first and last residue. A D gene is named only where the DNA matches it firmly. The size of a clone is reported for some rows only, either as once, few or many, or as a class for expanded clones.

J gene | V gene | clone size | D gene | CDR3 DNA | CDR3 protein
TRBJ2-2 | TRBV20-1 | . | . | TGCAGTGCTAGACCGGGGAAGGGGTGGACCGGGGAGCTGTTTTTT | CSARPGKGWTGELFF
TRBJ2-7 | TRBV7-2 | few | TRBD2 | TGTGCCAGCAGCCCCTACCTAGCGGGCAGGGCCCTCGGGCAGTACTTC | CASSPYLAGRALGQYF
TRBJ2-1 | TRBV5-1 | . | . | TGCGCCAGCAGCTTGGGCAGGGGACGGAACGGATACAATGAGCAGTTCTTC | CASSLGRGRNGYNEQFF
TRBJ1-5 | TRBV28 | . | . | TGTGCCAGTGTTTGGGGGTATCAGCCCCAGCATTTT | CASVWGYQPQHF
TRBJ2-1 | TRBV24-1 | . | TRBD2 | TGTGCCACCAGTGATTTGGGACTAGCGGGAGGGCCAGGTGAGCAGTTCTTC | CATSDLGLAGGPGEQFF
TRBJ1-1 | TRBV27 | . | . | TGTGCCAGCAGTGCAAAGGGGAGTAACACTGAAGCTTTCTTT | CASSAKGSNTEAFF
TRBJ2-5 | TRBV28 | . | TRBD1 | TGTGCCAGCAGCGACAGGGCCCAAGAGACCCAGTACTTC | CASSDRAQETQYF
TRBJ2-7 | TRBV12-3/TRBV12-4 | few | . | TGTGCCAGCAGAGGGTCCTCCGCCGAGCAGTACTTC | CASRGSSAEQYF
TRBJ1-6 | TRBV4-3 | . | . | TGCGCCAGCAGCCAAGATCCGGGTGGGGTCGCACCCCTCCACTTT | CASSQDPGGVAPLHF
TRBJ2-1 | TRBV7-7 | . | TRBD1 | TGTGCTAGCAGCTTAGTTGCTGGGGAAACAGGGGACCCCTACAATGAGCAGTTCTTC | CASSLVAGETGDPYNEQFF
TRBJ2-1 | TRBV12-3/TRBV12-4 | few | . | TGTGCCAGCAGTTCAGGGGACTACAATGAGCAGTTCTTC | CASSSGDYNEQFF
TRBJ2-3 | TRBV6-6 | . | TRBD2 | TGTGCCAGCAGTTCGTCCGGGACTAGCGGTACAGATACGCAGTATTTT | CASSSSGTSGTDTQYF
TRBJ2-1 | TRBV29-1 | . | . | TGCAGCGTTGACAGGGATTACAATGAGCAGTTCTTC | CSVDRDYNEQFF
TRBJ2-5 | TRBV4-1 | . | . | TGCGCCAGCAGCCAATCACCTGGGGGAGGAGGGAAAGAGACCCAGTACTTC | CASSQSPGGGGKETQYF
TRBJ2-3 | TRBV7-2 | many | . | TGTGCCAGCAGCTTAAAATGGAAAGATACGCAGTATTTT | CASSLKWKDTQYF
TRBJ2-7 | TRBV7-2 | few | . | TGTGCCAGCAGCTTAAGACTGGGGGTCACCTACGAGCAGTACTTC | CASSLRLGVTYEQYF
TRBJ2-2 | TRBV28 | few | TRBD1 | TGTGCCAGCAGTGACCCGGGACAGGTCGCCGGGGAGCTGTTTTTT | CASSDPGQVAGELFF
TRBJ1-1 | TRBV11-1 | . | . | TGTGCCAGCAGCTTATTGATGGGGTCTCGAGGGATGAACACTGAAGCTTTCTTT | CASSLLMGSRGMNTEAFF
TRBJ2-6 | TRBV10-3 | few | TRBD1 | TGTGCCATCAGTGAGTCGTTGTTTCAGGGGGCTGGGGCCAACGTCCTGACTTTC | CAISESLFQGAGANVLTF
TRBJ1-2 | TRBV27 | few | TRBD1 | TGTGCCAGCAGTGCGTTTGGGACAGGGGTAGAGGGCTACACCTTC | CASSAFGTGVEGYTF
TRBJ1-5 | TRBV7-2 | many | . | TGTGCCAGCAGCTTAACGGCGGGGCGGGGTAGCAATCAGCCCCAGCATTTT | CASSLTAGRGSNQPQHF
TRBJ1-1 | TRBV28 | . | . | TGTGCCGGCGCGACAGGCGGATACACTGAAGCTTTCTTT | CAGATGGYTEAFF
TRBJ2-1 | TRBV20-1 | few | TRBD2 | TGCAGTGCCCCTAAACCGGGACTAGCTATCCATGAGCAGTTCTTC | CSAPKPGLAIHEQFF
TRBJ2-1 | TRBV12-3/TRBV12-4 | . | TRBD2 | TGTGCCAGCAGTCCGGGACTAGCGGGAGCGGGAAATGAGCAGTTCTTC | CASSPGLAGAGNEQFF
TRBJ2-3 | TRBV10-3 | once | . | TGTGCCATCAGTAGGGGAACAGATACGCAGTATTTT | CAISRGTDTQYF
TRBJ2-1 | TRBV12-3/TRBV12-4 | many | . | TGTGCCAGCAGTTTAGGGAGGTTCCCCCATGAGCAGTTCTTC | CASSLGRFPHEQFF
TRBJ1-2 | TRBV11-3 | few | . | TGTGCCAGCAGCTTACGCTCGGGGGACTATGGCTACACCTTC | CASSLRSGDYGYTF